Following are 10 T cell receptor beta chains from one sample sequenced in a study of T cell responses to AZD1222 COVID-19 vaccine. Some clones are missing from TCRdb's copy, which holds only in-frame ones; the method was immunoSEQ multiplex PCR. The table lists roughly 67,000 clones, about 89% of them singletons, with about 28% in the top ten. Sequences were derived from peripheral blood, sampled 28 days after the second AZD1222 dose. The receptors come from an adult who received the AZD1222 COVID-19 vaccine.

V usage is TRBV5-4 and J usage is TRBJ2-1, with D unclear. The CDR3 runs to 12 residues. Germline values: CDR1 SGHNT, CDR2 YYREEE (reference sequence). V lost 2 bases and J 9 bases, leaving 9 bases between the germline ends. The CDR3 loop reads CASSLLYGEQFF. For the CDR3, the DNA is TGTGCCAGCAGCTTATTATACGGTGAGCAGTTCTTC.

The CDR3 loop is CASSTQGRSLYEQYF. In DNA, the CDR3 is TGTGCCAGTAGTACCCAGGGGAGGTCTCTCTACGAGCAGTACTTC. The chain combines TRBV19 with TRBJ2-7; D is perhaps TRBD1 or TRBD2 (6 bases each). Germline CDR1 reads LNHDA; CDR2 reads SQIVND (reference sequence). The CDR3 has 15 amino acids. V was clipped by 4 bases and J by 3 bases, with 16 bases between them.

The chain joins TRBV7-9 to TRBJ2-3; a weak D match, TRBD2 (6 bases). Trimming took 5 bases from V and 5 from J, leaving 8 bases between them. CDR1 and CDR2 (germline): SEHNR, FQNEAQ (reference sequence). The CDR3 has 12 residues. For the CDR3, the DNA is TGTGCCAGCAGCAATAGCGGAGATACGCAGTATTTT. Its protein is CASSNSGDTQYF.

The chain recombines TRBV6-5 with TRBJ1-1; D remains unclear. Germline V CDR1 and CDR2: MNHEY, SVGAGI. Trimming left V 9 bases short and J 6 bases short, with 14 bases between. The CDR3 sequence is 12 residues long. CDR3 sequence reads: CASRVRGAEAFF. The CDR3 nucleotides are TGTGCCAGTCGGGTCCGAGGCGCTGAAGCTTTCTTT.

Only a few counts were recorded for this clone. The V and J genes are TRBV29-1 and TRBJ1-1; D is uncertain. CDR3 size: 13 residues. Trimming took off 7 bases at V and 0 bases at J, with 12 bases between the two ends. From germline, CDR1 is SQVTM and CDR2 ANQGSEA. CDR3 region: CSARGSMNTEAFF. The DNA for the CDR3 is TGCAGCGCCCGCGGCTCCATGAACACTGAAGCTTTCTTT.

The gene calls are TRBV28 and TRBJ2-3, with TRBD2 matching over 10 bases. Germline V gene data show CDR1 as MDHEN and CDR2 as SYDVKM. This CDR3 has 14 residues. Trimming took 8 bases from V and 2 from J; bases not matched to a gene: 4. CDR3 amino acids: CASVLAGVTDTQYF. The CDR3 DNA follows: TGTGCCAGCGTGCTAGCGGGAGTCACAGATACGCAGTATTTT.

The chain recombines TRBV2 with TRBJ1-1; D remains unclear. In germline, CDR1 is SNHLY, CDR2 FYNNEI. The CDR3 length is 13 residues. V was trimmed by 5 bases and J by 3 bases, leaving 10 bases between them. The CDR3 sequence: CASSFAGDTEAFF. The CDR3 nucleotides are TGTGCCAGCAGTTTCGCGGGTGACACTGAAGCTTTCTTT.

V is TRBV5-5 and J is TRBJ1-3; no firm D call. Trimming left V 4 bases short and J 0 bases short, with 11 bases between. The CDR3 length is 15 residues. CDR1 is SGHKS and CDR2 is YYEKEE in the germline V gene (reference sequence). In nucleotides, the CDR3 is TGTGCCAGCAGCCTAGAGCCCCGCTCTGGAAACACCATATATTTT. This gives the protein CASSLEPRSGNTIYF.

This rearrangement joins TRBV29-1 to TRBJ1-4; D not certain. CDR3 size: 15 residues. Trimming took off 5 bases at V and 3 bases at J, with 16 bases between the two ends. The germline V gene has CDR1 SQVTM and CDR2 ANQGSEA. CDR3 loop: CSVTTQPTPNEKLFF. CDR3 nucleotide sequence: TGCAGCGTTACGACACAACCCACTCCTAATGAAAAACTGTTTTTT.

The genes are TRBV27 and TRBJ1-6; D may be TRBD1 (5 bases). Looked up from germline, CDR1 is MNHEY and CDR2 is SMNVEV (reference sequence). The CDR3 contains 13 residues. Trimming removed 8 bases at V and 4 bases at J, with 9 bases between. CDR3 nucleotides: TGTGCCAGCCGGGGGTGGTATAATTCACCCCTCCACTTT. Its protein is CASRGWYNSPLHF.